These 9 T cell receptor beta chains came from one sample sequenced in a study of CD8 T cells in ankylosing spondylitis. One entry per CDR3 protein results from TCRdb running MiXCR on the 5' RACE reads. The sample holds around 25,000 distinct CDR3 sequences, 2% to 3% seen once. Sequencing was performed on blood, either unsorted or a sorted T cell fraction (not recorded which). Receptor source: a female donor with ankylosing spondylitis or in good health (not recorded which).

This clonotype was seen ten or more times. CDR3 DNA: TGTGCCAGCAGCGCCCTTTTGGGAGGGGCCTACAATGAGCAGTTCTTC. This gives the protein CASSALLGGAYNEQFF. V is TRBV9 and J is TRBJ2-1; TRBD2 matches at 7 bases. The CDR3 totals 16 residues. The junction had 8 bases not matched to a gene; V was cut back by 3 bases and J by 2 bases. CDR1 and CDR2 from the germline V gene are SGDLS and YYNGEE.

This clonotype was detected many times. The gene calls are TRBV9 and TRBJ2-1; 8 bases are shared with TRBD2. The CDR3 spans 15 residues. From germline, CDR1 is SGDLS and CDR2 YYNGEE. The V and J ends lost 3 bases and 9 bases, in that order; junction bases with no gene match: 11. The CDR3 DNA reads TGTGCCAGCAGCGCGCCGGGACTAGTGCACGCTGAGCAGTTCTTC. It codes for CASSAPGLVHAEQFF.

This clonotype was counted many times. This chain links TRBV9 with TRBJ2-2; D remains ambiguous. CDR1 and CDR2 from the germline V gene are SGDLS and YYNGEE. V was shortened by 1 base and J by 5 bases, with 3 bases between the two germline ends. The CDR3 runs 12 residues. The CDR3 loop is CASSVRTGELFF. For the CDR3, the DNA is TGTGCCAGCAGCGTAAGGACCGGGGAGCTGTTTTTT.

This clonotype was counted a few times. The chain has TRBV9 and TRBJ2-7, with D hard to call. Germline V gene sequence: CDR1 SGDLS, CDR2 YYNGEE. The CDR3 runs to 13 residues. Trimming cost V 0 bases and J 2 bases, with 6 bases left between them. CDR3: CASSVGATYEQYF. Here the CDR3 DNA reads TGTGCCAGCAGCGTAGGGGCGACCTACGAGCAGTACTTC.

V and J are TRBV9 and TRBJ2-1; 10 nucleotides align to TRBD2. Germline CDR1 SGDLS, CDR2 YYNGEE. CDR3 length: 15 residues. V gave up 2 bases and J gave up 5 bases; unmatched junction bases: 4. The CDR3 nucleotides are TGTGCCAGCAGCGTCCTAGCGGGAGCCCACAATGAGCAGTTCTTC. Its translation is CASSVLAGAHNEQFF.

This clonotype has ten or more counts. The rearrangement joins TRBV9 to TRBJ1-1; the D gene is possibly TRBD1 (5 bases). V lost 0 bases, J lost 2 bases, and 11 bases lay in between. The CDR3 consists of 15 residues. Per the germline V gene, CDR1 is SGDLS and CDR2 is YYNGEE. The CDR3 loop is CASSVGVTVNTEAFF. The CDR3 bases are TGTGCCAGCAGCGTAGGTGTGACAGTTAACACTGAAGCTTTCTTT.

This clonotype was observed at least ten times. The gene calls are TRBV9 and TRBJ2-2; no definite D call. V was trimmed by 2 bases and J by 0 bases, leaving 8 bases between them. Germline V gene data show CDR1 as SGDLS and CDR2 as YYNGEE. The CDR3 has 15 amino acids. The CDR3 region is CASSVGHTNTGELFF. DNA of the CDR3: TGTGCCAGCAGCGTGGGTCATACGAACACCGGGGAGCTGTTTTTT.

This clonotype has at least ten counts. The chain couples TRBV9 to TRBJ2-3; the match to TRBD2 covers 11 bases. Germline CDR1 reads SGDLS; CDR2 reads YYNGEE. V shed 4 bases, J shed 2 bases, and the junction held 9 bases outside the gene matches. The CDR3 extends over 17 amino acids. The CDR3 region is CASSQTGLAGITDTQYF. The CDR3 bases are TGTGCCAGCAGCCAAACAGGACTAGCGGGCATCACAGATACGCAGTATTTT. The full variable domain, completed using reference TRBV9 and TRBJ2-3, is DSGVTQTPKHLITATGQRVTLRCSPRSGDLSVYWYQQSLDQGLQFLIQYYNGEERAKGNILERFSAQQFPDLHSELNLSSLELGDSALYFCASSQTGLAGITDTQYFGPGTRLTVL.

This clonotype turned up a few times. V and J are TRBV9 and TRBJ2-7; D call uncertain. Germline loops: CDR1 SGDLS, CDR2 YYNGEE. The CDR3 spans 14 residues. Trimming left V 3 bases short and J 5 bases short, with 15 bases between. CDR3 protein: CASSGRAVGDEQYF. In nucleotides, the CDR3 is TGTGCCAGCAGCGGCCGGGCCGTCGGCGACGAGCAGTACTTC.